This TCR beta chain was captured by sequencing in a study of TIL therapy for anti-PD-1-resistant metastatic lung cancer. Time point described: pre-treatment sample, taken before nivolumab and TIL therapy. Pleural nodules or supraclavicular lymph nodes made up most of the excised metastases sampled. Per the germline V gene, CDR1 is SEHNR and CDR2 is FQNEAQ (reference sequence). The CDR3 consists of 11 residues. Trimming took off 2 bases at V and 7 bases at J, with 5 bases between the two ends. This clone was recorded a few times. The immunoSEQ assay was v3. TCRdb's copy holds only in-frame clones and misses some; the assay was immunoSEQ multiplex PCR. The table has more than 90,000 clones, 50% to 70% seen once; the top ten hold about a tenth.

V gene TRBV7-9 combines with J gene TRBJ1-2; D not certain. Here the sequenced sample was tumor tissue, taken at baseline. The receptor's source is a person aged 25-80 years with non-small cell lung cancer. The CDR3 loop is CASSLSLGYTF. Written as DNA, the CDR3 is TGTGCCAGCAGCTTAAGTCTTGGCTACACCTTC.